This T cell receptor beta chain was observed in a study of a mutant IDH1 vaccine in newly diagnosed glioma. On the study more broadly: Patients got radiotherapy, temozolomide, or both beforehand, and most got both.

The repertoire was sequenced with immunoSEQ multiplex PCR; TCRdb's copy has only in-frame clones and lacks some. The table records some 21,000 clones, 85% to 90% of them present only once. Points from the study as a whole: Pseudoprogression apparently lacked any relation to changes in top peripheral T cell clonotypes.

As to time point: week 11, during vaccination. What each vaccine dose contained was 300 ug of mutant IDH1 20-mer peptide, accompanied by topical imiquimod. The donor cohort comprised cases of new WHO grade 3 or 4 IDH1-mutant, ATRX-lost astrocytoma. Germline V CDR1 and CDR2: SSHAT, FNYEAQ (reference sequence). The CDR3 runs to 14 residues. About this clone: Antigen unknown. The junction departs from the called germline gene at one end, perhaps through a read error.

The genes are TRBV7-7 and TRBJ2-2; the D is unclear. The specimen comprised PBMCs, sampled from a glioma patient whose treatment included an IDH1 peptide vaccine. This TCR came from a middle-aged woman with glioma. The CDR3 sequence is CASSSSLGTGELFF. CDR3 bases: TGTGCTAGCAGCTCGTCCCTGGGCACCGGGGAGCTGTTTTTT. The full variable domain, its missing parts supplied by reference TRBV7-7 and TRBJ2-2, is GAGVSQSPRYKVTKRGQDVTLRCDPISSHATLYWYQQALGQGPEFLTYFNYEAQPDKSGLPSDRFSAERPEGSISTLTIQRTEQRDSAMYRCASSSSLGTGELFFGEGSRLTVL.